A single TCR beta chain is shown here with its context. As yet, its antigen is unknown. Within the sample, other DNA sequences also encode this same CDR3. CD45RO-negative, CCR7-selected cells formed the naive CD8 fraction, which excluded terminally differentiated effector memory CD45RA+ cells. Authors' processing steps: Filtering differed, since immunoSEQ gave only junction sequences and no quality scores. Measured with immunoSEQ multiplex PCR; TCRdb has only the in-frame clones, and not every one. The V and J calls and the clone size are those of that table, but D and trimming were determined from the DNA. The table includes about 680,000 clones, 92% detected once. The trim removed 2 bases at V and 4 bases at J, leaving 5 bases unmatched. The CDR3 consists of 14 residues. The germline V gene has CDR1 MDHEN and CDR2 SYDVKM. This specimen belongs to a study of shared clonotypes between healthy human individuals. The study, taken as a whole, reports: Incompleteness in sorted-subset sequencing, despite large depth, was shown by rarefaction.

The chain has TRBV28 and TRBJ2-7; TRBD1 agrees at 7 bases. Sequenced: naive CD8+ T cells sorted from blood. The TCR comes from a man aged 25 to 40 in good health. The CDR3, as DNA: TGTGCCAGCAGTTTAAGAGGGGGCGGGTACGAGCAGTACTTC. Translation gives CASSLRGGGYEQYF.